The TCR beta chain described here comes from a study of T cells in Graves' hyperthyroidism and ophthalmopathy. RNA transcripts served as the template for amplifying TCR beta CDR3 regions. HTBI primers were the set used in a first-round RT-PCR of the TCR CDR3. TCRdb analysed the multiplex PCR reads with MiXCR anew, one entry per CDR3 protein. The repertoire consists of about 460,000 distinct CDR3 sequences, with around a fifth occurring once and the leading ten covering roughly 49%. Used for diagnoses were clinical symptoms, serum thyroxine and TRAb, thyroid ultrasound and orbital computed tomography. Fresh peripheral blood, 10 ml, was the source of the PBMCs. This receptor was identified in a woman in her 70s with Graves' ophthalmopathy. Material: blood.

In DNA, the CDR3 is TGTGCCAGCAGCCAAGAGCCCGGGGGTCAGCCCCAGCATTTT. The encoded protein is CASSQEPGGQPQHF. The chain combines TRBV3-1 with TRBJ1-5, with D perhaps matching TRBD1 (5 bases). Per germline, CDR1 LGHDT and CDR2 YNNKEL (reference sequence). Trimming took off 0 bases at V and 6 bases at J, with 9 bases between the two ends. The CDR3 totals 14 residues.